One and the same sample provided the 13 T cell receptor beta chains below, sequenced in a study of T cell responses to AZD1222 COVID-19 vaccine. Libraries were prepared by immunoSEQ multiplex PCR; TCRdb keeps only in-frame clonotypes and omits some of them. The sample lists 95,000 to 150,000 clones, roughly 90% occurring once. The sample here was peripheral blood, taken on day 0 of AZD1222 vaccination. Receptors originate from an adult in good health.

The chain couples TRBV3-1 (or the pseudogene TRBV3-2) to TRBJ2-1; D unclear. V was trimmed by 4 bases and J by 0 bases, leaving 10 bases between them. The CDR3 covers 15 residues. Germline V gene data show CDR1 as LGHDT and CDR2 as YNNKEL (reference sequence). The DNA of the CDR3 is TGTGCCAGCAGCCCCCGACTGGGCTCCTACAATGAGCAGTTCTTC. It specifies CASSPRLGSYNEQFF.

This clone was counted once. V usage is TRBV5-1 and J usage is TRBJ1-3; the D is unclear. V was clipped by 4 bases and J by 0 bases, with 8 bases between them. Germline V gene sequence: CDR1 SGHRS, CDR2 YFSETQ. CDR3 length: 14 amino acids. The CDR3 DNA sequence: TGCGCCAGCAGCCAGACCCCCTCTGGAAACACCATATATTTT. Translation: CASSQTPSGNTIYF.

The V gene is TRBV6-2 or TRBV6-3, the J gene TRBJ1-1; D is unclear. Trimming removed 0 bases at V and 2 bases at J, with 4 bases between. Germline CDR1 and CDR2: MNHEY and SVGEGT. CDR3 length: 13 residues. Here the CDR3 reads CASSYSSNTEAFF. CDR3 in DNA: TGTGCCAGCAGTTACTCGAGTAACACTGAAGCTTTCTTT.

V usage is TRBV12-3 or TRBV12-4 and J usage is TRBJ1-5, with TRBD1 as a possible D gene (5 bases). This CDR3 has 13 amino acids. V shed 5 bases and J shed 7 bases, with 12 bases lying between them. Here the CDR3 reads CASSPGPGQPQHF. CDR3 nucleotide sequence: TGTGCCAGCAGTCCGGGACCGGGCCAGCCCCAGCATTTT.

This clone has just one count. J is TRBJ2-4 and V is TRBV5-1; 11 bases align to TRBD2. The V and J ends lost 2 bases and 9 bases, in that order; junction bases with no gene match: 10. This CDR3 has 16 amino acids. CDR1 SGHRS and CDR2 YFSETQ come from the germline V gene. CDR3 DNA: TGCGCCAGCAGCTTCTCCCCACTAGCGGGAGACACCATTCAGTACTTC. Residues: CASSFSPLAGDTIQYF.

The CDR3 is CASSVTDSNQPQHF. The CDR3 region has the DNA TGTGCCAGCAGCGTAACAGATAGCAATCAGCCCCAGCATTTT. This chain uses TRBV9 with TRBJ1-5; D call uncertain. The CDR3 totals 14 residues. V lost 1 base to trimming and J lost 0 bases, with 5 bases between them. Per the germline V gene, CDR1 is SGDLS and CDR2 is YYNGEE.

This clone appeared once. The gene calls are TRBV5-1 and TRBJ2-7, with a weak D call TRBD2 (7 bases). V lost 4 bases, J lost 12 bases, and 20 bases lay in between. Germline V gene data show CDR1 as SGHRS and CDR2 as YFSETQ. This CDR3 region has 13 residues. The CDR3 is CASSPGGGEQGYF. The DNA for the CDR3 is TGCGCCAGCAGCCCGGGCGGGGGTGAACAGGGGTACTTC.

The chain couples TRBV11-3 to TRBJ2-2; D uncertain. The V end was cut by 3 bases, the J end by 6 bases, with 11 bases between. The CDR3 loop spans 14 amino acids. CDR1 is SGHNT and CDR2 is YENEEA in the germline V gene. CDR3 sequence (DNA): TGTGCCAGCAGCTTGGACGGAATGGCCGGGGAGCTGTTTTTT. Its protein product is CASSLDGMAGELFF.

V is TRBV6-5 and J is TRBJ2-7; 10 positions agree with TRBD1. CDR1 is MNHEY and CDR2 is SVGAGI in the germline V gene. This CDR3 contains 14 residues. J lost 5 bases, V lost 4 bases, and 5 bases had no gene match. This CDR3 reads CASSLGQGNDEQYF. The CDR3, as DNA: TGTGCCAGCAGTTTGGGACAGGGGAACGACGAGCAGTACTTC.

This chain connects TRBV6-5 to TRBJ2-7, with 8 bases lining up with TRBD1. This CDR3 region has 13 residues. Germline CDR1 reads MNHEY; CDR2 reads SVGAGI. V was pared by 4 bases and J by 2 bases, with 1 base of the junction left unmatched. The CDR3 DNA reads TGTGCCAGCAGTTGGACAGGGCCCTACGAGCAGTACTTC. This encodes CASSWTGPYEQYF.

Only a few counts were recorded for this clone. The chain couples TRBV18 to TRBJ1-5; D perhaps matches TRBD1 (5 bases). The ends were cut back, 0 bases at V and 2 bases at J, with 11 bases in the middle. CDR3 length equals 16 residues. Germline V gene data show CDR1 as KGHSH and CDR2 as LQKENI. The DNA of the CDR3 is TGTGCCAGCTCACCACCCGGGGGGGGTCGCAATCAGCCCCAGCATTTT. Translating gives CASSPPGGGRNQPQHF.

This clone showed up just once. The chain combines TRBV19 with TRBJ1-5; 9 bases are shared with TRBD1. The trim removed 7 bases at V and 6 bases at J, leaving 13 bases unmatched. Germline CDR1 reads LNHDA; CDR2 reads SQIVND (reference sequence). The CDR3 spans 16 residues. The CDR3 nucleotides are TGTGCCAGTACCCCGGTGTGGACAGGGGACGGTCAGCCCCAGCATTTT. Translated: CASTPVWTGDGQPQHF.

The chain combines TRBV29-1 with TRBJ1-2, with 7 bases that match TRBD1. The CDR3 covers 12 residues. V lost 3 bases and J lost 6; bases outside the gene matches: 4. Germline lookup yields CDR1 SQVTM and CDR2 ANQGSEA. The CDR3 bases are TGCAGCGTTGAGGGACAGATGAATGGCTACACCTTC. It specifies CSVEGQMNGYTF.